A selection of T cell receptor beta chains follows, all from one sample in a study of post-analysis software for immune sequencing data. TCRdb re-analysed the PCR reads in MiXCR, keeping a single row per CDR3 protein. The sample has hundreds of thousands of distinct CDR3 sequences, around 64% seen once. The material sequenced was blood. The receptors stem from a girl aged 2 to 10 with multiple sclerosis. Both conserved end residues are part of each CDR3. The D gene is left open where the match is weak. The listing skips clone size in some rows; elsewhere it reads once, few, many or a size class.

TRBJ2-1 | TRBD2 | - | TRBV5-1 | CASSVGLAGGPFGQFF | TGCGCCAGCAGCGTGGGACTAGCGGGAGGGCCTTTCGGGCAGTTCTTC
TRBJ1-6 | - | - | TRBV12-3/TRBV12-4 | CASRTYPSPLHF | TGTGCCAGCAGGACCTACCCATCACCCCTCCACTTT
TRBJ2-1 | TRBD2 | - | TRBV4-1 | CASSQTSGSSYEQFF | TGCGCCAGCAGCCAAACTAGCGGGAGCTCCTACGAGCAGTTCTTC
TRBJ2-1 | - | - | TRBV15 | CATSRASMDNEQFF | TGTGCCACCAGCAGAGCCTCGATGGACAATGAGCAGTTCTTC
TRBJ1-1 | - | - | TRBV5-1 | CAGSLLDGNTEAFF | TGCGCCGGCAGCTTGTTAGACGGGAACACTGAAGCTTTCTTT
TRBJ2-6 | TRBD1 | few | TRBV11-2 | CASSFPSGTGLRGANVLTF | TGTGCCAGCAGCTTTCCCTCCGGGACAGGCTTAAGAGGGGCCAACGTCCTGACTTTC
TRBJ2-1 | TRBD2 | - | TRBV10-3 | CAISETLTSGRATYNEQFF | TGTGCCATCAGTGAGACCCTAACTAGCGGGAGGGCCACCTACAATGAGCAGTTCTTC
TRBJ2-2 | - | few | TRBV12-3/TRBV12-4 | CASSFARRTGELFF | TGTGCCAGCAGTTTCGCCAGGCGCACCGGGGAGCTGTTTTTT
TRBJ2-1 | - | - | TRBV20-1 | CSASPGRSYNEQFF | TGCAGTGCTAGCCCCGGAAGGTCCTACAATGAGCAGTTCTTC
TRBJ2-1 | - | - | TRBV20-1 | CSASSLQGRFSYNEQFF | TGCAGTGCTAGTTCCCTACAGGGGAGGTTCTCCTACAATGAGCAGTTCTTC
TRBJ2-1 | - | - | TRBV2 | CASRYGLEQFF | TGTGCCAGCAGGTATGGCCTTGAGCAGTTCTTC
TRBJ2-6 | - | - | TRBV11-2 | CASSSISGVGANVLTF | TGTGCCAGCAGCTCCATCTCAGGGGTTGGGGCCAACGTCCTGACTTTC
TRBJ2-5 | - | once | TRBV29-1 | CSVERDTVGETQYF | TGCAGCGTTGAGCGGGATACGGTTGGGGAGACCCAGTACTTC
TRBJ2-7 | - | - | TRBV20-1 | CSAHDSAYEQYF | TGCAGTGCTCACGACAGCGCCTACGAGCAGTACTTC
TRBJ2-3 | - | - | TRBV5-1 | CASSLGSHSDTQYF | TGCGCCAGCAGCTTAGGGAGTCACTCCGATACGCAGTATTTT
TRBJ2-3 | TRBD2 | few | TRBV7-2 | CASSLIAGYTDTQYF | TGTGCCAGCAGCTTGATAGCGGGGTACACAGATACGCAGTATTTT
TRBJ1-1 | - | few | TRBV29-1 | CSAEVGNTEAFF | TGCAGCGCCGAAGTAGGGAACACTGAAGCTTTCTTT
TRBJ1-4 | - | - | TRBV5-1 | CASSSWPDRRNEKLFF | TGCGCCAGCAGCTCCTGGCCGGACAGAAGAAATGAAAAACTGTTTTTT
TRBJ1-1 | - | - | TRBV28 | CASSFGHGAFF | TGTGCCAGCAGTTTCGGCCACGGAGCTTTCTTT
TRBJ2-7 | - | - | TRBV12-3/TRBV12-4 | CASSYSREWSEQYF | TGTGCCAGCAGCTACTCCCGGGAGTGGTCCGAGCAGTACTTC
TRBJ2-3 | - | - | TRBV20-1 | CSARNRDTQYF | TGCAGTGCTAGGAACAGGGATACGCAGTATTTT
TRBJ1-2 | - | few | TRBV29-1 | CSVLAGGYTF | TGCAGCGTGCTAGCTGGTGGCTACACCTTC
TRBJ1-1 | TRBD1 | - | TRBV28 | CASRLPQGAFTEAFF | TGTGCCAGCAGGCTCCCTCAGGGGGCGTTCACTGAAGCTTTCTTT
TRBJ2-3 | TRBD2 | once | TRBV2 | CASSEQGPAGQYF | TGTGCCAGCAGTGAACAGGGTCCAGCGGGACAGTATTTT
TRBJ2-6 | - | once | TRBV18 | CASSPRQDPGANVLTF | TGTGCCAGCTCACCACGACAGGACCCTGGGGCCAACGTCCTGACTTTC
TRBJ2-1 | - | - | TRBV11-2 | CASSLARAGSTYNEQFF | TGTGCCAGCAGCTTAGCTAGGGCGGGGTCTACCTACAATGAGCAGTTCTTC
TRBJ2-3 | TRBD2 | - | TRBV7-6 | CASSLANLAGQYF | TGTGCCAGCAGCTTAGCGAACCTAGCGGGACAGTATTTT
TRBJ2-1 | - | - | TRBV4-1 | CASSQVPGEYNEQFF | TGCGCCAGCAGCCAAGTGCCAGGGGAGTACAATGAGCAGTTCTTC
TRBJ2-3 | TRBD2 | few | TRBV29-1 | CSVRLAGVTSTDTQYF | TGTAGCGTTCGGCTAGCGGGAGTTACTAGCACAGATACGCAGTATTTT